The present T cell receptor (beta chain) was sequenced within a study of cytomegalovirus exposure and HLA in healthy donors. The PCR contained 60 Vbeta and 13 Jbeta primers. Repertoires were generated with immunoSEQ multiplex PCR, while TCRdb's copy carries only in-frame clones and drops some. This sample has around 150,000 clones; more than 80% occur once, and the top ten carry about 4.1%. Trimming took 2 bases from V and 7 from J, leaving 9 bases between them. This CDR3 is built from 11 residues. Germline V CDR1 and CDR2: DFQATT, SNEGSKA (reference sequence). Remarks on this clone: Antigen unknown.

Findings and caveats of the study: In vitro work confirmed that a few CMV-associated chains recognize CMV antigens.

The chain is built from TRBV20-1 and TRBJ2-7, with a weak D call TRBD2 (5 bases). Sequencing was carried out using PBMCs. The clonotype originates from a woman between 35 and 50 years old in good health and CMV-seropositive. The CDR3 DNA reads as TGCAGTGCTAGAATGCCGGGGGAGCAGTACTTC. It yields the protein CSARMPGEQYF.